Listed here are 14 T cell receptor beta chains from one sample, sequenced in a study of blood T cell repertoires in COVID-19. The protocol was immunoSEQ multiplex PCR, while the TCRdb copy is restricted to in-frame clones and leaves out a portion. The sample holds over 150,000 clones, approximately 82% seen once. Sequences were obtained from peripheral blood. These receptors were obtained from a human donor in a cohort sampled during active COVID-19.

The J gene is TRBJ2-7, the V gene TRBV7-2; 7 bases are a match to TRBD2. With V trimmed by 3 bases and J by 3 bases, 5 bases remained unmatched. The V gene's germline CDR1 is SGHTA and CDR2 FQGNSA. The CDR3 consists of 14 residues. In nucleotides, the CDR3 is TGTGCCAGCAGCTTCGGCGGGACTAACTACGAGCAGTACTTC. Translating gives CASSFGGTNYEQYF.

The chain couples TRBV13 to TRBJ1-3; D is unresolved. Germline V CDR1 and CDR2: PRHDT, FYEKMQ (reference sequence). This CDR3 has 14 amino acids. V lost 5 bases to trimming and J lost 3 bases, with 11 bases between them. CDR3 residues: CASSLRRDGNTIYF. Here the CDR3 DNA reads TGTGCCAGCAGCCTGCGACGGGATGGAAACACCATATATTTT.

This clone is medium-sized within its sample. This CDR3 is CASSLQGGLNTEAFF. The CDR3 nucleotides read TGCGCCAGCAGCCTACAGGGGGGCTTGAACACTGAAGCTTTCTTT. This chain joins TRBV4-1 and TRBJ1-1; 8 nucleotides agree with TRBD1. The germline V gene has CDR1 MGHRA and CDR2 YSYEKL. Germline trimming cut 4 bases from V and 0 bases from J; bases unmatched to any gene: 4. This CDR3 comprises 15 residues.

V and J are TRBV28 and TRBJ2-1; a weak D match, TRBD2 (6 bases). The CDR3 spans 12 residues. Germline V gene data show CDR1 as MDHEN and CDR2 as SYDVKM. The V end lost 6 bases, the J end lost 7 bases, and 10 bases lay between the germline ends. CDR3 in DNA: TGTGCCAGCAGCTCGAGCGGGAATGAGCAGTTCTTC. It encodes CASSSSGNEQFF.

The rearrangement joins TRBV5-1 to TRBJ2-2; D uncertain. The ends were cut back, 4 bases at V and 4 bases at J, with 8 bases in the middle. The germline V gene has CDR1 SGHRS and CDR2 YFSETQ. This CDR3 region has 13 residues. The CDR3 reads CASSEATTGELFF. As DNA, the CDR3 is TGCGCCAGCAGCGAGGCTACCACCGGGGAGCTGTTTTTT.

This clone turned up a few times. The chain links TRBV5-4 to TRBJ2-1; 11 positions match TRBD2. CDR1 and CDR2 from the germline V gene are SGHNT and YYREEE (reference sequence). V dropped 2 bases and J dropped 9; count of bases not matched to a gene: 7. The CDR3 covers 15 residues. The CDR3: CASSFVLAGGSEQFF. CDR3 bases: TGTGCCAGCAGCTTCGTCCTAGCGGGAGGAAGTGAGCAGTTCTTC.

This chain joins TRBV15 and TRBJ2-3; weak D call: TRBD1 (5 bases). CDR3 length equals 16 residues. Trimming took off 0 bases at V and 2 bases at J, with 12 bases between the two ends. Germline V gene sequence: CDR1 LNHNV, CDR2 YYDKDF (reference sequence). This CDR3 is CATSRDPRAFTDTQYF. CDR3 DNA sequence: TGTGCCACCAGCAGAGATCCCAGGGCCTTCACAGATACGCAGTATTTT.

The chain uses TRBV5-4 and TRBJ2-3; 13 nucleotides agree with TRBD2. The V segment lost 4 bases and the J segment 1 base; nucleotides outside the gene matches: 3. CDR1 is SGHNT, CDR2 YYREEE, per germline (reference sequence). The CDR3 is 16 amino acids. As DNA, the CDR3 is TGTGCCAGCAGCCGGACTAGCGGGAGTGGCACAGATACGCAGTATTTT. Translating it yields CASSRTSGSGTDTQYF.

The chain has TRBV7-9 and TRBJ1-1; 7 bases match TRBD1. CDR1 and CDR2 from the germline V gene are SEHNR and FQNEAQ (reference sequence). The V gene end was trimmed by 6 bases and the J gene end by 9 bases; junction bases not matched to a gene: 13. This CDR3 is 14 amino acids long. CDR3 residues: CASSSTSETGKAFF. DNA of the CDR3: TGTGCCAGCAGTTCTACCTCCGAGACAGGGAAAGCTTTCTTT.

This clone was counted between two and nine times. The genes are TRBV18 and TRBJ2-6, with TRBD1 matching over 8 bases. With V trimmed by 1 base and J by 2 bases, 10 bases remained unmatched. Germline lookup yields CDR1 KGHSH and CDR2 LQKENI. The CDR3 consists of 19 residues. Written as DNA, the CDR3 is TGTGCCAGCTCACCACTATCGGCAGGGGGCGGTACTGGGGCCAACGTCCTGACTTTC. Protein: CASSPLSAGGGTGANVLTF.

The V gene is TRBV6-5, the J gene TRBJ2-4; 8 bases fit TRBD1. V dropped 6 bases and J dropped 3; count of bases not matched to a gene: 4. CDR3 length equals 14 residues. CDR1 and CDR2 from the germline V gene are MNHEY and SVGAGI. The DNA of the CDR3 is TGTGCCAGCAGAGACAGGGGACGCAAAAACATTCAGTACTTC. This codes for CASRDRGRKNIQYF.

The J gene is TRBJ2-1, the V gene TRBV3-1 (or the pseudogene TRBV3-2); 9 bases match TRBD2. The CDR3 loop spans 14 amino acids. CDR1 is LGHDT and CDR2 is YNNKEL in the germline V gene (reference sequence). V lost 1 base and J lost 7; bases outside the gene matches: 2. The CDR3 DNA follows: TGTGCCAGCAGCCAAGGTACTAGCGGGAATGAGCAGTTCTTC. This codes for CASSQGTSGNEQFF.

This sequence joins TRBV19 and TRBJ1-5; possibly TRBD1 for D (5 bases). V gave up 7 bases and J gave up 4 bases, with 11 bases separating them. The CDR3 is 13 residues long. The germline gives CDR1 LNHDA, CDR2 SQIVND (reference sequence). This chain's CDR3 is CASMGQGNQPQHF. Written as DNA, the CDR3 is TGTGCCAGTATGGGGCAGGGTAATCAGCCCCAGCATTTT.

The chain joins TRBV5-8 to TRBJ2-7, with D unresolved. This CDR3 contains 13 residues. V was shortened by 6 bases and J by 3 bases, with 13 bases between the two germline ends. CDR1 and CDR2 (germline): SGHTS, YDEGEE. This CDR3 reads CASTELVLYEQYF. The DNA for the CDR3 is TGTGCCAGCACAGAATTGGTCCTCTACGAGCAGTACTTC.